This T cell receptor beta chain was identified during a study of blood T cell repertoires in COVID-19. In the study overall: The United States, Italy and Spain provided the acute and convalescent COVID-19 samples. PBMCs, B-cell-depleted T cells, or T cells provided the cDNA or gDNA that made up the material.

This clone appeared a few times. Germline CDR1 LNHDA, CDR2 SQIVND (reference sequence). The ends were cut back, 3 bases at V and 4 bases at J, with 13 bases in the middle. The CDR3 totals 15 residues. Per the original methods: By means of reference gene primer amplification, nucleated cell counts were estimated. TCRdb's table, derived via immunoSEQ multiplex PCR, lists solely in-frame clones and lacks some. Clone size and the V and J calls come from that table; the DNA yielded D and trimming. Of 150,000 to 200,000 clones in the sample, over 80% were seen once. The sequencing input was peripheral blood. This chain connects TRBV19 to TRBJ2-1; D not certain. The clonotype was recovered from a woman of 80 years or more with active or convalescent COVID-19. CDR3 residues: CASSISIVGYNEQFF. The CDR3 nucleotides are TGTGCCAGTAGTATTAGCATTGTCGGATACAATGAGCAGTTCTTC.